This T cell receptor beta chain was sequenced for a study of T cell repertoires in cytomegalovirus infection. This CDR3 spans 15 amino acids. CDR1 SGHNT and CDR2 YYREEE come from the germline V gene (reference sequence). The V gene lost 3 bases and the J gene lost 4 bases, with 14 bases spanning the gap. TCRdb reanalysed the reads using MiXCR and keeps one entry per CDR3 protein. The table shows hundreds of thousands of distinct CDR3 sequences, with about 40% occurring only once. The clonotype comes from a human donor in good health (CMV status not recorded). Some clones in this sample may be carry-over from other donors' samples. What was sequenced was PBMCs. The gene calls are TRBV5-4 and TRBJ2-1; D is tentatively TRBD1 or TRBD2 (6 bases each). CDR3 amino acids: CASSSGGLSYNEQFF. The CDR3 nucleotides read TGTGCCAGCAGCTCTGGGGGGCTTTCGTACAATGAGCAGTTCTTC.